Shown below are 20 T cell receptor beta chains from a single sample sequenced in a study of identical twins. Each CDR3 protein is one row after TCRdb ran MiXCR on the 5' RACE reads. In the table there are more than 200,000 distinct CDR3 sequences, less than 10% of which are singletons. The sequenced material came from memory (CD45RO+) T cells sorted from blood. Receptor source: a woman aged 18-29 years in good health.

This clonotype has just a few counts. The J gene is TRBJ1-4, the V gene TRBV18; D uncertain. Germline values: CDR1 KGHSH, CDR2 LQKENI. The length of the CDR3 is 14 residues. Trimming left V 3 bases short and J 7 bases short, with 12 bases between. CDR3 amino acids: CASSPREAGEKLFF. The DNA for the CDR3 is TGTGCCAGCTCACCCCGGGAGGCCGGTGAAAAACTGTTTTTT.

Ten or more counts support this clonotype. The rearrangement joins TRBV5-1 to TRBJ1-1; D uncertain. CDR1 and CDR2 (germline): SGHRS, YFSETQ. Trimming pared 4 bases from V and 7 bases from J, leaving 20 bases between. The CDR3 spans 15 residues. CDR3 in amino acids: CASSDRDNLNDEAFF. CDR3 bases: TGCGCCAGCAGCGACCGCGACAACCTGAACGATGAAGCTTTCTTT.

This clonotype has at least ten counts. The V gene is TRBV7-9, the J gene TRBJ1-2; D might be TRBD1 (5 bases). V lost 2 bases and J 2 bases, leaving 12 bases between the germline ends. Germline CDR1 reads SEHNR; CDR2 reads FQNEAQ (reference sequence). The CDR3 spans 15 residues. CDR3 sequence reads: CASSLTGTANYGYTF. The DNA of the CDR3 is TGTGCCAGCAGCTTAACCGGGACGGCCAACTATGGCTACACCTTC.

In its sample, this clonotype was seen a few times. The V call is TRBV6-1, the J call TRBJ1-3; D is unresolved. The CDR3 is 16 amino acids. The V and J ends lost 6 bases and 0 bases respectively, with 15 bases between them. CDR1 and CDR2 (germline): MNHNS, SASEGT. This CDR3 is CASSPGYTSSGNTIYF. CDR3 DNA sequence: TGTGCCAGCAGCCCCGGGTACACGAGCTCTGGAAACACCATATATTTT.

This clonotype was seen a few times. V and J are TRBV5-1 and TRBJ2-7; 9 nucleotides agree with TRBD1. Germline V lookup: CDR1 SGHRS, CDR2 YFSETQ. The CDR3 extends over 15 amino acids. Losses at the gene ends were 5 bases for V and 4 bases for J; bases not matched to a gene: 10. CDR3 protein: CASSPTPGQGYEQYF. Here the CDR3 DNA reads TGCGCCAGCAGTCCGACCCCGGGACAGGGTTACGAGCAGTACTTC.

This clonotype has a handful of counts. The gene calls are TRBV28 and TRBJ2-1, with TRBD2 identical over 8 bases. V dropped 1 base and J dropped 8; count of bases not matched to a gene: 7. The germline V gene has CDR1 MDHEN and CDR2 SYDVKM. CDR3 length equals 15 residues. CDR3 protein: CASSLLQRELDEQFF. As DNA, the CDR3 is TGTGCCAGCAGTTTATTGCAGCGGGAGTTGGATGAGCAGTTCTTC.

This rearrangement joins TRBV7-2 to TRBJ1-6, with D tentatively TRBD1 (6 bases). CDR1 and CDR2 (germline): SGHTA, FQGNSA. V was clipped by 5 bases and J by 9 bases, with 14 bases between them. The CDR3 length is 14 residues. The CDR3 DNA sequence: TGTGCCAGCAGCCTAGGGGGGGGAGGTTCACCCCTCCACTTT. Its translation is CASSLGGGGSPLHF.

The chain carries TRBV20-1 and TRBJ2-5, with 8 nucleotides matching TRBD1. This CDR3 spans 15 amino acids. J gave up 4 bases and V 4 bases, and 11 bases lay outside the gene matches. From germline, CDR1 is DFQATT and CDR2 SNEGSKA (reference sequence). CDR3 sequence (DNA): TGCAGTGCTACAAATACCAGGGGGCCTGGAGAGACCCAGTACTTC. This gives the protein CSATNTRGPGETQYF.

This clonotype was seen a few times. This rearrangement joins TRBV6-1 to TRBJ2-3; 11 nucleotides agree with TRBD2. CDR1 MNHNS and CDR2 SASEGT come from the germline V gene. The V segment lost 6 bases and the J segment 0 bases; nucleotides outside the gene matches: 8. This CDR3 contains 17 residues. The CDR3 loop is CASSPKTSGVSTDTQYF. The CDR3 bases are TGTGCCAGCAGCCCCAAGACTAGCGGGGTCAGCACAGATACGCAGTATTTT.

This clonotype was seen more than once but under ten times. The V and J genes are TRBV6-5 and TRBJ2-3; D gene uncertain. This CDR3 spans 17 amino acids. CDR1 MNHEY and CDR2 SVGAGI come from the germline V gene. V was cut by 0 bases and J by 8 bases, with 21 bases left in between. CDR3 in DNA: TGTGCCAGCAGTTACTCGATCTTAGGTGTATCGACGGGTACGCAGTATTTT. Protein product: CASSYSILGVSTGTQYF.

This clonotype was seen more than once but under ten times. CDR3 protein: CASSRGTGAEAFF. The CDR3 DNA reads TGTGCCAGCAGCAGGGGGACAGGGGCTGAAGCTTTCTTT. The rearrangement links TRBV3-1 to TRBJ1-1; the match to TRBD1 covers 10 bases. Germline V gene sequence: CDR1 LGHDT, CDR2 YNNKEL (reference sequence). The CDR3 sequence is 13 residues long. V gave up 5 bases and J gave up 6 bases; unmatched junction bases: 3.

This clonotype was detected many times. The V call is TRBV20-1, the J call TRBJ2-1; D unresolved. V was cut by 3 bases and J by 5 bases, with 8 bases left in between. The CDR3 is made up of 12 amino acids. Germline CDR1 is DFQATT and CDR2 is SNEGSKA (reference sequence). CDR3: CSASKSHNEQFF. CDR3 in DNA: TGCAGTGCTAGTAAGTCTCACAATGAGCAGTTCTTC.

The V call is TRBV20-1, the J call TRBJ2-5, with TRBD2 identical over 14 bases. The V gene's germline CDR1 is DFQATT and CDR2 SNEGSKA (reference sequence). This CDR3 has 16 residues. With 5 bases clipped from V and 6 bases from J, the junction kept 11 bases outside the gene matches. The CDR3 nucleotides read TGCAGTGCTCCGCCCACGGGACTAGCGGGGGTACAGACCCAGTACTTC. This codes for CSAPPTGLAGVQTQYF.

This clonotype has just a few counts. J is TRBJ2-7 and V is TRBV4-1; weak D call: TRBD1 (6 bases). Per germline, CDR1 MGHRA and CDR2 YSYEKL. This CDR3 has 15 residues. With 1 base removed from V and 2 bases from J, the gap between germline ends came to 12 bases. The CDR3 is CASSQVPQGPYEQYF. In nucleotides, the CDR3 is TGCGCCAGCAGCCAAGTCCCCCAGGGGCCCTACGAGCAGTACTTC.

This clonotype was observed a handful of times. The chain is built from TRBV27 and TRBJ1-1; no clear D. Trimming cost V 5 bases and J 2 bases, with 15 bases left between them. Germline-derived CDR1 and CDR2 are MNHEY and SMNVEV (reference sequence). This CDR3 comprises 15 residues. Here the CDR3 DNA reads TGTGCCAGCAGTGAAGGACTGGGGTTCAACACTGAAGCTTTCTTT. It yields the protein CASSEGLGFNTEAFF.

Points on this clonotype: Because it lacks the conserved phenylalanine or tryptophan at the end, this CDR3 is likely a read error. No DNA is shown, since the ends of the CDR3 on it are uncertain; the CDR3 is the one TCRdb lists. The chain joins TRBV6-4 to TRBJ2-1. Germline V gives CDR1 MRHNA, CDR2 SNTAGT. The CDR3 is 9 residues long, ends included. The CDR3 here is CARARLPSI.

This clonotype was seen ten or more times. This chain connects TRBV29-1 to TRBJ2-1; D may be TRBD1 (5 bases). This CDR3 is built from 12 residues. Trimming removed 7 bases at V and 3 bases at J, with 10 bases between. Per germline, CDR1 SQVTM and CDR2 ANQGSEA. The CDR3 region has the DNA TGCAGCGGACAGTTCGACTACAATGAGCAGTTCTTC. Its protein is CSGQFDYNEQFF.

This clonotype was seen repeatedly, ten times or more. The CDR3 loop is CSASFAGETQYF. In DNA form, the CDR3 reads TGCAGTGCTAGTTTCGCTGGGGAGACCCAGTACTTC. The chain carries TRBV20-1 and TRBJ2-5; D gene ambiguous. The CDR3 consists of 12 residues. Per the germline V gene, CDR1 is DFQATT and CDR2 is SNEGSKA (reference sequence). With 3 bases removed from V and 5 bases from J, the gap between germline ends came to 10 bases.

The chain combines TRBV5-1 with TRBJ2-7; D is possibly TRBD1 (6 bases). Deletions cut 3 bases from V and 3 bases from J, with 16 bases between. Germline values: CDR1 SGHRS, CDR2 YFSETQ. CDR3 length: 15 amino acids. The CDR3 is CASSWMTGANYEQYF. Here the CDR3 DNA reads TGCGCCAGCAGCTGGATGACAGGCGCAAACTACGAGCAGTACTTC.

By share of the sample, this clonotype is medium-sized (0.01 to 0.1%). V is TRBV12-3 or TRBV12-4 and J is TRBJ2-3; D unresolved. V was cut by 3 bases and J by 9 bases, with 13 bases left in between. The length of the CDR3 is 13 residues. The CDR3 here is CASSFNDYSTQYF. The CDR3 nucleotides are TGTGCCAGCAGTTTTAATGATTATAGCACGCAGTATTTT.